The present entry profiles one T cell receptor (beta chain) with its context. The antigen remains unidentified. The CDR3 has 15 amino acids. CDR1 is SGDLS and CDR2 is YYNGEE in the germline V gene. Trimming at V came to 4 bases and at J to 4 bases, leaving 6 bases not matched to a gene. The record originates from a study of cytomegalovirus exposure and HLA in healthy donors. Findings of the study overall: Investigators reported around 150 TCR beta chains as tied to cytomegalovirus. Previously analyzed data showed that most TCR beta V segments were productive at a frequency of about 87% or about 30%. Cytomegalovirus status, reportedly, was diagnosed with high specificity and sensitivity by the classifier.

This PCR relied on a set of 60 Vbeta primers and 13 Jbeta primers. The method was immunoSEQ multiplex PCR; TCRdb's version includes in-frame clones alone and lacks a portion of them. The table records 150,000 to 200,000 clones, roughly 84% of them present only once. Sequencing was carried out using PBMCs. The TCR comes from a woman between 50 and 59 years old in good health and CMV-seropositive. The rearrangement links TRBV9 to TRBJ2-1; 9 bases are shared with TRBD2. The CDR3 loop reads CASSTSGSGYNEQFF. Here the CDR3 DNA reads TGTGCCAGCAGCACTAGCGGGTCTGGGTACAATGAGCAGTTCTTC.